The rows below give T cell receptor beta chains drawn from one sample of a study of Graves' ophthalmopathy and Graves' hyperthyroidism. MiXCR, run by TCRdb on the multiplex PCR reads, gives a single entry per CDR3 protein. The sample shows about 740,000 distinct CDR3 sequences, 40% of them seen only once. Sequences were obtained from peripheral blood. These receptors all come from an adult man with Graves' ophthalmopathy. The CDR3 runs from the conserved cysteine through the conserved F or W. Each record gives: clone size, V gene, CDR3 length, D gene, J gene, CDR3 protein, CDR3 DNA. D genes are given only for firm matches. The size field is filled for only some rows; it gives once, few, many or a size class.

abundance: NA; v_gene: TRBV7-2; len: 14; d_gene: NA; j_gene: TRBJ2-5; CDR3aa: CASSQTPTRETQYF; CDR3nt: TGCGCCAGCAGCCAAACCCCGACGCGGGAGACCCAGTACTTC
abundance: many; v_gene: TRBV7-2; len: 14; d_gene: TRBD1; j_gene: TRBJ2-7; CDR3aa: CASSSDRDDYEQYF; CDR3nt: TGTGCCAGCAGCTCGGACAGGGATGACTACGAGCAGTACTTC
abundance: many; v_gene: TRBV12-3/TRBV12-4; len: 12; d_gene: NA; j_gene: TRBJ1-2; CDR3aa: CASSFSRDGYTF; CDR3nt: TGTGCCAGCAGTTTTTCCAGAGATGGCTACACCTTC
abundance: NA; v_gene: TRBV20-1; len: 14; d_gene: NA; j_gene: TRBJ2-3; CDR3aa: CSARGPGSPDTQYF; CDR3nt: TGCAGTGCTAGAGGACCGGGCAGCCCAGATACGCAGTATTTT
abundance: NA; v_gene: TRBV20-1; len: 15; d_gene: NA; j_gene: TRBJ2-7; CDR3aa: CSAGKAGPGIYEQYF; CDR3nt: TGCAGTGCTGGAAAGGCGGGGCCAGGGATTTACGAGCAGTACTTC
abundance: NA; v_gene: TRBV9; len: 12; d_gene: TRBD2; j_gene: TRBJ2-7; CDR3aa: CASSGTSSEQYF; CDR3nt: TGTGCCAGCAGCGGGACTAGCTCCGAGCAGTACTTC
abundance: NA; v_gene: TRBV12-3/TRBV12-4; len: 16; d_gene: NA; j_gene: TRBJ1-6; CDR3aa: CASSEVLQGLLSPLHF; CDR3nt: TGTGCCAGCAGTGAAGTACTTCAGGGCCTTTTATCACCCCTCCACTTT
abundance: NA; v_gene: TRBV29-1; len: 13; d_gene: TRBD1; j_gene: TRBJ1-1; CDR3aa: CSTGQGGETEAFF; CDR3nt: TGCAGCACCGGACAGGGGGGCGAAACTGAAGCTTTCTTT
abundance: NA; v_gene: TRBV9; len: 16; d_gene: NA; j_gene: TRBJ1-2; CDR3aa: CASSVDPEEGYYDYTF; CDR3nt: TGTGCCAGCAGCGTAGATCCTGAGGAGGGATACTATGACTACACCTTC
abundance: few; v_gene: TRBV13; len: 13; d_gene: TRBD1; j_gene: TRBJ1-2; CDR3aa: CASSLTGGFGYTF; CDR3nt: TGTGCCAGCAGCCTGACAGGGGGGTTCGGCTACACCTTC